This T cell receptor beta chain was found in a study of shared T cell receptors in the human thymus. TCRdb keeps only in-frame clones here, not all; method: immunoSEQ multiplex PCR. This sample carries about 610,000 clones, roughly 90% of them seen once, and the ten largest clones take approximately 0.011%. This CDR3 has 15 amino acids. Germline V gives CDR1 MNHEY, CDR2 SMNVEV (reference sequence). The V end was cut by 5 bases, the J end by 6 bases, with 20 bases between. This same sample was also taken into another study, of human thymus T cells. That work contributes: Thymic and blood repertoires appeared to carry a bias in their V and J gene usage. Overlap was high between thymic repertoires from unrelated individuals, as reported in related research.

This clonotype was obtained from a boy younger than two with a congenital heart defect. Sequencing input: thymocytes. The chain combines TRBV27 with TRBJ2-7, with D possibly being TRBD1 (6 bases). CDR3 sequence reads: CASSARQAQVGEQYF. The CDR3 nucleotides are TGTGCCAGCAGTGCTCGACAGGCCCAGGTAGGCGAGCAGTACTTC.